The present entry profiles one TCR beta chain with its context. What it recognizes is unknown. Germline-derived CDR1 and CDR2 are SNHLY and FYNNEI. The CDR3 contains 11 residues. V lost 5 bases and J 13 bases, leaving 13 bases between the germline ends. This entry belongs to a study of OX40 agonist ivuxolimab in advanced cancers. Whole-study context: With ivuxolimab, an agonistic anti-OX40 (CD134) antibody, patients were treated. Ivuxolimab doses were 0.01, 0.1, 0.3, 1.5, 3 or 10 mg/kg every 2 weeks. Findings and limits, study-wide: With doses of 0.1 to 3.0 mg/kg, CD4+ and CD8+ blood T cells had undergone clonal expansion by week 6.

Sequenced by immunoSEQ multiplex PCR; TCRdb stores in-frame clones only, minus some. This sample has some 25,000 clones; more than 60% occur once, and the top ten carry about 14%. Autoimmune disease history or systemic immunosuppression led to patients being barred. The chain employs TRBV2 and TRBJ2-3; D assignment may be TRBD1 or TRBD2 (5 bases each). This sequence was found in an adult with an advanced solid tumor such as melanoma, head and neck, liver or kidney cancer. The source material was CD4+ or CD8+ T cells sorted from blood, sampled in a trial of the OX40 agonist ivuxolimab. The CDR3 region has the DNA TGTGCCAGCAGTCCAGGGAGTAGGAAGTATTTT. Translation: CASSPGSRKYF.